This T cell receptor beta chain came from a study of cytomegalovirus exposure and HLA in healthy donors. Overall study findings and caveats: In all likelihood, a cluster of highly shared sequence variants was a sequencing artifact.

This PCR relied on a set of 60 Vbeta primers and 13 Jbeta primers. Source study methods: In a later analysis, the count reached some 88 million unique TCR beta chains, with roughly 9.9 million shared. Repertoires were generated with immunoSEQ multiplex PCR, while TCRdb's copy carries only in-frame clones and drops some. Clone size and V and J calls were adopted from that table, with D and trimming inferred from the DNA. Found here are 70,000 or so clones; the top ten clones hold 4.5% to 6%. The ends were cut back, 10 bases at V and 2 bases at J, with 12 bases in the middle. This CDR3 comprises 13 residues. Germline CDR1 and CDR2: SNHLY and FYNNEI. As for this clone: Its antigen is as yet unknown.

The sample consisted of PBMCs. This chain uses TRBV2 with TRBJ1-3, with TRBD1 as a possible D gene (5 bases). This clonotype was sampled from a middle-aged man in good health and CMV-seronegative. CDR3 amino acids: CATGRETGNTIYF. The CDR3 coding sequence is TGTGCCACGGGCAGGGAAACTGGAAACACCATATATTTT.